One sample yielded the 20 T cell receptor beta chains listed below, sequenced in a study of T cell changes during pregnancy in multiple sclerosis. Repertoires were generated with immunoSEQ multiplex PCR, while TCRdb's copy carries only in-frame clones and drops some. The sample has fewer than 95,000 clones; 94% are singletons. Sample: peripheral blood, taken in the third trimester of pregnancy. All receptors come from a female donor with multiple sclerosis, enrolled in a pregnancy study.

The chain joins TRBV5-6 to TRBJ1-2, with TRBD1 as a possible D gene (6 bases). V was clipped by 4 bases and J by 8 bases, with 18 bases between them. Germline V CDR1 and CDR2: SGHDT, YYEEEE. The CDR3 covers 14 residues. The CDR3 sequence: CASSGGQFHGGYTF. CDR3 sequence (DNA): TGTGCCAGCAGCGGAGGACAGTTCCACGGGGGCTACACCTTC.

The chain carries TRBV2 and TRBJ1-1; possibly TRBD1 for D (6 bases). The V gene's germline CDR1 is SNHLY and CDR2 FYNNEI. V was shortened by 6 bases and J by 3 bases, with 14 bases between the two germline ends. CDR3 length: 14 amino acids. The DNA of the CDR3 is TGTGCCAGCAGGCCAGTAGGACAGTACACTGAAGCTTTCTTT. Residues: CASRPVGQYTEAFF.

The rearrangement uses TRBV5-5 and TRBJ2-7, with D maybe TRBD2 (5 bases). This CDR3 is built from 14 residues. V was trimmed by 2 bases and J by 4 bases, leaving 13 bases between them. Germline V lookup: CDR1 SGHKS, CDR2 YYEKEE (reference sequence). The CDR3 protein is CASSFWERPYEQYF. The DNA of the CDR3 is TGTGCCAGCAGCTTTTGGGAGCGACCATACGAGCAGTACTTC.

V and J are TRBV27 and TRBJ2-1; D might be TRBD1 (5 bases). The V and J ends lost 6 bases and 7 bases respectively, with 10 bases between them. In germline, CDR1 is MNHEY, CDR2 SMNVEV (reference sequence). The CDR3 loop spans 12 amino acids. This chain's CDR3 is CASSRTKNEQFF. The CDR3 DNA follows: TGTGCCAGCAGCCGGACAAAGAATGAGCAGTTCTTC.

The CDR3 nucleotides are TGTGCCAGCTCACAAACCGGGACTAGCGGGAGGGCTCCCTCCACGCAGTATTTT. Translation gives CASSQTGTSGRAPSTQYF. The rearrangement joins TRBV18 to TRBJ2-3, with 16 nucleotides matching TRBD2. This CDR3 spans 18 amino acids. Germline trimming cut 4 bases from V and 9 bases from J; bases unmatched to any gene: 13. Germline lookup yields CDR1 KGHSH and CDR2 LQKENI.

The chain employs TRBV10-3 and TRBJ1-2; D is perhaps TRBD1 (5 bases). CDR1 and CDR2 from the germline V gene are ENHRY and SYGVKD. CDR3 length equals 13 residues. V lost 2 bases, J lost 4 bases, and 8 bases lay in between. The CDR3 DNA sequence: TGTGCCATCAGTGAGGGGGCTGGCTATGGCTACACCTTC. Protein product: CAISEGAGYGYTF.

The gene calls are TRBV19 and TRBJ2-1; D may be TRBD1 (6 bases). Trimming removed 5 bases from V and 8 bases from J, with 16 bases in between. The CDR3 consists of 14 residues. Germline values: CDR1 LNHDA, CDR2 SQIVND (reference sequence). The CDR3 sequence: CASSWGLRGYEQFF. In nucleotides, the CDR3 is TGTGCCAGTAGTTGGGGGCTAAGGGGGTATGAGCAGTTCTTC. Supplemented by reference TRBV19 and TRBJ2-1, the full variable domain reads DGGITQSPKYLFRKEGQNVTLSCEQNLNHDAMYWYRQDPGQGLRLIYYSQIVNDFQKGDIAEGYSVSREKKESFPLTVTSAQKNPTAFYLCASSWGLRGYEQFFGPGTRLTVL.

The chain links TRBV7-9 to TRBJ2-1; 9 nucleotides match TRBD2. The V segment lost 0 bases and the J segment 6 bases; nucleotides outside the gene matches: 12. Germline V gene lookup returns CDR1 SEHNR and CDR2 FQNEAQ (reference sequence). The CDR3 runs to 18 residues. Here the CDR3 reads CASSLAGLAVSDRNEQFF. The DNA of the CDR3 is TGTGCCAGCAGCTTAGCGGGACTAGCAGTTAGTGATCGCAATGAGCAGTTCTTC.

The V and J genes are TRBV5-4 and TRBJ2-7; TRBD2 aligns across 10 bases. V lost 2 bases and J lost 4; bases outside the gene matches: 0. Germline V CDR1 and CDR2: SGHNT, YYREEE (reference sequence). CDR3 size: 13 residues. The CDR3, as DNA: TGTGCCAGCAGCTTTAGCGGGAGGTACGAGCAGTACTTC. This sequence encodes CASSFSGRYEQYF. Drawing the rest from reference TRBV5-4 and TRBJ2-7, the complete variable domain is ETGVTQSPTHLIKTRGQQVTLRCSSQSGHNTVSWYQQALGQGPQFIFQYYREEENGRGNFPPRFSGLQFPNYSSELNVNALELDDSALYLCASSFSGRYEQYFGPGTRLTVT.

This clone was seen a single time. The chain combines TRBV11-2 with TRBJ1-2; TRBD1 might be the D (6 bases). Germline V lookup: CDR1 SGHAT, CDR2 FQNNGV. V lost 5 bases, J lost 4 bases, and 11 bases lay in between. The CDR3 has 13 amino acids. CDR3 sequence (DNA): TGTGCCAGCAGCCAGGGGCGAAGCTATGGCTACACCTTC. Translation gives CASSQGRSYGYTF.

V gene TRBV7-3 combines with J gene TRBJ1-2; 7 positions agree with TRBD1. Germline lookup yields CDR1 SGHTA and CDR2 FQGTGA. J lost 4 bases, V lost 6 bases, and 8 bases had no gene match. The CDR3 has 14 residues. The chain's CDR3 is CASSLSGTAYGYTF. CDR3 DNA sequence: TGTGCCAGCAGTTTATCCGGGACAGCCTATGGCTACACCTTC.

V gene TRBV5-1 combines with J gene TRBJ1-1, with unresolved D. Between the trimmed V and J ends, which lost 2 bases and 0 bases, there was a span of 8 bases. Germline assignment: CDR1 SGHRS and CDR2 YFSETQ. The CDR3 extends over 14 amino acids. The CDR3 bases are TGCGCCAGCAGCTTTTTCAGTCTGAACACTGAAGCTTTCTTT. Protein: CASSFFSLNTEAFF.

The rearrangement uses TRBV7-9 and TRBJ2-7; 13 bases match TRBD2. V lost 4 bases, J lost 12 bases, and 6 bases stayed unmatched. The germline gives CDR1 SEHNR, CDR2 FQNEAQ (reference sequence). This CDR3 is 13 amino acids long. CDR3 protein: CASSSSGLAGVYF. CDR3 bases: TGTGCCAGCAGCTCCAGCGGACTAGCGGGAGTGTACTTC.

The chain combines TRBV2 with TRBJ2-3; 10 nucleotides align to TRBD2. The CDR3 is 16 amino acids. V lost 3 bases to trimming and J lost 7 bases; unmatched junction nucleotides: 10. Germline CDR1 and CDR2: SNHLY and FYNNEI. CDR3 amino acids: CASSDSPSGSTNTQYF. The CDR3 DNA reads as TGTGCCAGCAGTGATAGCCCTAGCGGGAGTACAAATACGCAGTATTTT.

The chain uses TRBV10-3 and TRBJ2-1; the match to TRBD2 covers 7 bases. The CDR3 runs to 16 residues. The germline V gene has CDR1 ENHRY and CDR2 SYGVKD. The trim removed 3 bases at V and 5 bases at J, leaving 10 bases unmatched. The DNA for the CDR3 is TGTGCCATCAGTGACGGTCGCGGGAGAATTCACAATGAGCAGTTCTTC. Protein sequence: CAISDGRGRIHNEQFF.

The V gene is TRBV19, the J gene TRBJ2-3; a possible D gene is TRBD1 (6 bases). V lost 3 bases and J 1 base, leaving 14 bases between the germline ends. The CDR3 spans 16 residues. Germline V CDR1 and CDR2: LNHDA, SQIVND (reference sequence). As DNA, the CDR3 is TGTGCCAGTAGTATCTGGGGCAGGGGTGGCACAGATACGCAGTATTTT. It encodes CASSIWGRGGTDTQYF.

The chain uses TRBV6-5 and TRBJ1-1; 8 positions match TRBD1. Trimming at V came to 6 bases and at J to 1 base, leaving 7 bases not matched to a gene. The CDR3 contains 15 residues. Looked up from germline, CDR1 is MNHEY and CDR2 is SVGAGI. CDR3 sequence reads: CASSGDRGSNTEAFF. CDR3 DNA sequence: TGTGCCAGCAGCGGAGACAGGGGTTCGAACACTGAAGCTTTCTTT.

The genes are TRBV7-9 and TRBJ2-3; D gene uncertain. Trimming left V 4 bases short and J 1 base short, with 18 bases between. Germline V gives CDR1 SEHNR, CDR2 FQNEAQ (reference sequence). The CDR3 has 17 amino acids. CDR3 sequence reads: CASSSTGTGYGTDTQYF. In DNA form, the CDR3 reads TGTGCCAGCAGCTCGACCGGCACCGGGTATGGCACAGATACGCAGTATTTT. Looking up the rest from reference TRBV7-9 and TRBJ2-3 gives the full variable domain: DTGVSQNPRHKITKRGQNVTFRCDPISEHNRLYWYRQTLGQGPEFLTYFQNEAQLEKSRLLSDRFSAERPKGSFSTLEIQRTEQGDSAMYLCASSSTGTGYGTDTQYFGPGTRLTVL.

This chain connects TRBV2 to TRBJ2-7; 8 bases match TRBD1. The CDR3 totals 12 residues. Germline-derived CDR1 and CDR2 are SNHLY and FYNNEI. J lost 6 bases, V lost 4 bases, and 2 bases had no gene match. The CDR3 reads CASSAQGVEQYF. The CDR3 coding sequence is TGTGCCAGCAGTGCACAGGGGGTCGAGCAGTACTTC.

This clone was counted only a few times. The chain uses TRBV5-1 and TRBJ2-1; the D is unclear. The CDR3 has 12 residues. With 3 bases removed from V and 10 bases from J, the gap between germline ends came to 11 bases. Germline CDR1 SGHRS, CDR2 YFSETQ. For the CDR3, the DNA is TGCGCCAGCAGCTCCTCGGGTTTGGAGCAGTTCTTC. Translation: CASSSSGLEQFF.